This T cell receptor beta chain was sequenced for a study of response to subunit inactivated influenza vaccine. Comments on this clonotype: Its antigen is currently unknown.

TCRdb passed the RT-PCR reads through MiXCR, listing each CDR3 protein once. The data show 650,000 to 700,000 distinct CDR3 sequences, with approximately 14% seen just once and roughly 12% held by the top ten. General study points: The study's authors posited that every seasonal influenza vaccination enlists few new T cells.

The germline CDR1 and CDR2 sequences are LNHDA and SQIVND (reference sequence). The CDR3 is 12 amino acids. V was cut by 3 bases and J by 5 bases, with 8 bases left in between. The sample here was PBMCs from blood, taken less than 13 days after vaccination. The TCR originated in a man aged 45-65 years who received an inactivated influenza vaccine. V usage is TRBV19 and J usage is TRBJ2-7, with D possibly TRBD2 on 5 matching bases. The CDR3 region has the DNA TGTGCCAGTAGTATGGGAGTAAACGAGCAGTACTTC. It specifies CASSMGVNEQYF.